The entry below describes one T cell receptor (beta chain). Antigen specificity is unknown. These data come from a study of T cell responses to AZD1222 COVID-19 vaccine. Method: immunoSEQ multiplex PCR; TCRdb's copy keeps in-frame clones and lacks some. This table has over 150,000 clones, about nine tenths appearing once. Study observations and caveats: Repertoire sampling happened only post peak T cell response. Baseline seropositivity occurred in only six AZD1222 recipients.

The CDR3 totals 15 residues. The trim removed 3 bases at V and 8 bases at J, leaving 10 bases unmatched. Per germline, CDR1 KGHSH and CDR2 LQKENI. This chain joins TRBV18 and TRBJ1-2, with 9 bases matching TRBD1. The receptor was isolated from an adult in good health. The sample was peripheral blood, taken on day 0 of AZD1222 vaccination. The CDR3 spells CASSPNRGREGGYTF. The CDR3 DNA reads TGTGCCAGCTCACCGAACAGGGGGCGCGAAGGAGGCTACACCTTC.